These 15 T cell receptor beta chains were all obtained from the same sample, sequenced in a study of T cell repertoires in cytomegalovirus infection. Their specific antigens are unknown. Using its own MiXCR run on the reads, TCRdb lists one record per CDR3 protein. Here the sample spans roughly 500,000 distinct CDR3 sequences, 30% to 40% being singletons. Sample: cultured PBMCs, taken from culture after CMV antigen stimulation. The receptor set was obtained from a human donor in good health (CMV status not recorded). Some clones in this sample may be carry-over from other donors' samples.

This clonotype showed up just a few times. The chain carries TRBV19 and TRBJ1-5; D remains ambiguous. Looked up from germline, CDR1 is LNHDA and CDR2 is SQIVND (reference sequence). The CDR3 covers 11 residues. Trimming cost V 4 bases and J 7 bases, with 5 bases left between them. CDR3 loop: CASSTEQPQHF. As DNA, the CDR3 is TGTGCCAGTAGTACTGAACAGCCCCAGCATTTT. The complete variable domain, with remaining parts taken from reference TRBV19 and TRBJ1-5, reads DGGITQSPKYLFRKEGQNVTLSCEQNLNHDAMYWYRQDPGQGLRLIYYSQIVNDFQKGDIAEGYSVSREKKESFPLTVTSAQKNPTAFYLCASSTEQPQHFGDGTRLSIL.

Many counts were recorded for this clonotype. This chain connects TRBV19 to TRBJ2-2, with D unresolved. CDR1 is LNHDA, CDR2 SQIVND, per germline (reference sequence). The CDR3 has 12 residues. V was trimmed by 3 bases and J by 7 bases, leaving 6 bases between them. CDR3 amino acids: CASSMQDGELFF. The CDR3 DNA follows: TGTGCCAGTAGTATGCAGGACGGGGAGCTGTTTTTT.

This clonotype has just a few counts. The chain recombines TRBV19 with TRBJ2-1; TRBD2 matches 11 bases. Germline lookup yields CDR1 LNHDA and CDR2 SQIVND (reference sequence). Trimming removed 7 bases from V and 9 bases from J; junction bases left unmatched: 11. This CDR3 contains 15 residues. Written as DNA, the CDR3 is TGTGCCAGTAACACCCCTAGCGGGAGGATCGTTGAGCAGTTCTTC. Translating gives CASNTPSGRIVEQFF.

This clonotype was seen more than once but under ten times. V usage is TRBV6-2 or TRBV6-3 and J usage is TRBJ2-7; D not resolved. This CDR3 region has 14 residues. Germline values: CDR1 MNHEY, CDR2 SVGEGT. Trimming pared 6 bases from V and 6 bases from J, leaving 18 bases between. CDR3 DNA sequence: TGTGCCAGCAGATCCCCCCGTTCTAGGGCCGAGCAGTACTTC. Protein sequence: CASRSPRSRAEQYF.

This clonotype was seen a few times. The genes are TRBV7-6 and TRBJ1-2, with unresolved D. Between the trimmed V and J ends, which lost 2 bases and 2 bases, there was a span of 6 bases. Germline V gene sequence: CDR1 SGHVS, CDR2 FNYEAQ. This CDR3 has 13 amino acids. The CDR3 here is CASSLNRNYGYTF. In nucleotides, the CDR3 is TGTGCCAGCAGCTTAAACAGAAACTATGGCTACACCTTC.

This clonotype was seen repeatedly, ten times or more. V is TRBV7-6 and J is TRBJ2-2; 14 nucleotides agree with TRBD2. V was pared by 4 bases and J by 2 bases, with 3 bases of the junction left unmatched. This CDR3 spans 17 amino acids. Per the germline V gene, CDR1 is SGHVS and CDR2 is FNYEAQ. CDR3 DNA: TGTGCCAGCAGCTCGACTAGCGGGAGGGCAAACACCGGGGAGCTGTTTTTT. Translated: CASSSTSGRANTGELFF.

This clonotype was recorded many times. This sequence joins TRBV7-2 and TRBJ1-6, with D tentatively TRBD1 (6 bases). The length of the CDR3 is 14 residues. Germline lookup yields CDR1 SGHTA and CDR2 FQGNSA. V was clipped by 4 bases and J by 11 bases, with 15 bases between them. CDR3 coding DNA: TGTGCCAGCAGCTCCGTAAACAGGGAGGCACCCCTCCACTTT. Protein sequence: CASSSVNREAPLHF.

This clonotype was observed a few times. One end of the junction fails to match germline, which may point to a read error. V usage is TRBV10-3 and J usage is TRBJ2-4; D gene unclear. The germline V gene encodes CDR1 ENHRY and CDR2 SYGVKD. The CDR3 is 13 amino acids. In DNA, the CDR3 is TGTGCCATTAGTGCGGCGGAAGGGAACATTCAGTACTTC. Its protein is CAISAAEGNIQYF.

This clonotype turned up a few times. V usage is TRBV5-4 and J usage is TRBJ2-3; 10 nucleotides align to TRBD2. After removal of 6 bases from V and 1 base from J, the junction contained 5 bases not matched to a gene. The CDR3 contains 15 residues. Germline CDR1 reads SGHNT; CDR2 reads YYREEE (reference sequence). CDR3 residues: CASNVAGGGTDTQYF. The CDR3 DNA follows: TGTGCCAGCAACGTAGCGGGAGGCGGCACAGATACGCAGTATTTT.

This clonotype has more than one count but fewer than ten. The J gene is TRBJ2-3, the V gene TRBV7-3; 12 nucleotides agree with TRBD2. The CDR3 spans 18 residues. The germline V gene has CDR1 SGHTA and CDR2 FQGTGA. Trimming cost V 5 bases and J 4 bases; bases outside gene matches: 13. CDR3 sequence (DNA): TGTGCCAGCAGCCCCCAGACCCTACCTAGCGGGAGGGCAGATACGCAGTATTTT. This codes for CASSPQTLPSGRADTQYF.

A few counts support this clonotype. This chain uses TRBV6-1 with TRBJ2-5; D may be TRBD1 (5 bases). Per germline, CDR1 MNHNS and CDR2 SASEGT. Trimming took off 5 bases at V and 4 bases at J, with 17 bases between the two ends. The CDR3 covers 15 residues. The CDR3 here is CASSSPHTGAETQYF. The CDR3 region has the DNA TGTGCCAGCAGTTCCCCTCACACAGGCGCAGAGACCCAGTACTTC.

The rearrangement links TRBV28 to TRBJ2-7; 9 nucleotides line up with TRBD2. The ends lost 3 bases at V and 4 bases at J; junction bases unmatched: 7. Germline-derived CDR1 and CDR2 are MDHEN and SYDVKM. This CDR3 is 15 amino acids long. This CDR3 is CASSFGSGSWYEQYF. The CDR3, as DNA: TGTGCCAGCAGTTTCGGTAGCGGGAGTTGGTACGAGCAGTACTTC.

This clonotype was observed once. This chain uses TRBV20-1 with TRBJ2-7; 13 bases are a match to TRBD2. Germline assignment: CDR1 DFQATT and CDR2 SNEGSKA (reference sequence). This CDR3 has 16 amino acids. V was clipped by 1 base and J by 3 bases; unmatched bases: 6. The CDR3 DNA reads as TGCAGTGCTAGAGGGTCGGGACTAGCGGGGAGCTACGAGCAGTACGTC. This encodes CSARGSGLAGSYEQYV.

The chain links TRBV28 to TRBJ2-1, with no clear D. With 2 bases removed from V and 0 bases from J, the gap between germline ends came to 17 bases. Germline-derived CDR1 and CDR2 are MDHEN and SYDVKM. This CDR3 is built from 18 residues. Here the CDR3 reads CASSLPQTDLSSYNEQFF. Written as DNA, the CDR3 is TGTGCCAGCAGTTTACCACAGACCGACCTAAGCTCCTACAATGAGCAGTTCTTC.

V is TRBV11-2 and J is TRBJ2-1, with D perhaps TRBD2 (6 bases). The V gene's germline CDR1 is SGHAT and CDR2 FQNNGV. This CDR3 spans 14 amino acids. Trimming took off 5 bases at V and 8 bases at J, with 16 bases between the two ends. The CDR3 DNA follows: TGTGCCAGCAGCAAAAAGGGCGGGATCGATGAGCAGTTCTTC. It encodes CASSKKGGIDEQFF.